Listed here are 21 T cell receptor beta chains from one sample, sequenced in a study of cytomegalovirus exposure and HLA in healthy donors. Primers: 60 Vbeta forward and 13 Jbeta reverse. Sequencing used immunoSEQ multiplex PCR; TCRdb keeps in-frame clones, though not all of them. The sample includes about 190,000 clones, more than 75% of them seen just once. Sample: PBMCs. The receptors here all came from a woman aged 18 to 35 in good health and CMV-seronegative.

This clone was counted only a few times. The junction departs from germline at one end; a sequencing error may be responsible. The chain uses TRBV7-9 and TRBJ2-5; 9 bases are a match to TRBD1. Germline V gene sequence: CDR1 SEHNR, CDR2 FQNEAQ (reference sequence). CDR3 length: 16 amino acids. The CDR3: CSSSLTGQGVGETQYF. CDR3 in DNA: TGTTCCAGCAGCTTAACGGGACAGGGCGTTGGAGAGACCCAGTACTTC.

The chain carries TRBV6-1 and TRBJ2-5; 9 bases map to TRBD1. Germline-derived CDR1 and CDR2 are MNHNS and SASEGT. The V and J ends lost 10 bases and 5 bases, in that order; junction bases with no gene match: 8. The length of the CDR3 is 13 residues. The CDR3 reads CATHRGPAETQYF. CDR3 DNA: TGTGCCACCCACAGGGGGCCAGCGGAGACCCAGTACTTC.

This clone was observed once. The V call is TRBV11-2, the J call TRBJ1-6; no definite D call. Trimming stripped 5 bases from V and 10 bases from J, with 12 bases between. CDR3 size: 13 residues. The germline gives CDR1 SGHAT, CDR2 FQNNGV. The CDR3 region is CASSPPLASPLHF. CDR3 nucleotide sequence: TGTGCCAGCAGCCCCCCACTAGCCTCACCCCTCCACTTT.

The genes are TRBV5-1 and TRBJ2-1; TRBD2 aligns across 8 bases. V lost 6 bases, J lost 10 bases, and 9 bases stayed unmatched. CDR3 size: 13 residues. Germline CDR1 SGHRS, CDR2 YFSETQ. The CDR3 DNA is TGCGCCAGCACCACTTCTAGCGGGTGGGAGCAGTTCTTC. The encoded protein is CASTTSSGWEQFF.

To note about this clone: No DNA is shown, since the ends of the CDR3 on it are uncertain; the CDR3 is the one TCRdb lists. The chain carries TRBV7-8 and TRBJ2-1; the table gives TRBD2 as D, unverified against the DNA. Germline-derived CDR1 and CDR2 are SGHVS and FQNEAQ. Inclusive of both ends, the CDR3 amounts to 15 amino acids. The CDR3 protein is CASSLVASGAITWFF.

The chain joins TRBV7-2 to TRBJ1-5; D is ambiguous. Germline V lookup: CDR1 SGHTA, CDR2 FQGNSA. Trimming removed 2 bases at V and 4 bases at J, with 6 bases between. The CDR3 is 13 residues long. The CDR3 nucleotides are TGTGCCAGCAGCTTAATTGAGAATCAGCCCCAGCATTTT. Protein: CASSLIENQPQHF.

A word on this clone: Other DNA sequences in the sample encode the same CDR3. CDR3 nucleotides: TGTGCCAGCAGCCGCGGGGGCTACGAGCAGTACTTC. Protein product: CASSRGGYEQYF. The chain employs TRBV6-5 and TRBJ2-7; 7 nucleotides line up with TRBD2. With 6 bases clipped from V and 3 bases from J, the junction kept 2 bases outside the gene matches. This CDR3 has 12 amino acids. The germline V gene encodes CDR1 MNHEY and CDR2 SVGAGI.

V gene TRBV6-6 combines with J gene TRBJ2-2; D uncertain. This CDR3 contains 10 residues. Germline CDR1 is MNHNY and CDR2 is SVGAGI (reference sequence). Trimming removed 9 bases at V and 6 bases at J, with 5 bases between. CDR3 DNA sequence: TGTGCCAGTTCCGCCGGGGAGCTGTTTTTT. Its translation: CASSAGELFF.

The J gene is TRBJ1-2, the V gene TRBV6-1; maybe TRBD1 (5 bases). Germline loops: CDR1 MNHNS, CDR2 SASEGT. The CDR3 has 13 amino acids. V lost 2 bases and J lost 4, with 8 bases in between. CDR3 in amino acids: CASSERGGYGYTF. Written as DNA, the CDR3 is TGTGCCAGCAGTGAAAGGGGCGGCTATGGCTACACCTTC.

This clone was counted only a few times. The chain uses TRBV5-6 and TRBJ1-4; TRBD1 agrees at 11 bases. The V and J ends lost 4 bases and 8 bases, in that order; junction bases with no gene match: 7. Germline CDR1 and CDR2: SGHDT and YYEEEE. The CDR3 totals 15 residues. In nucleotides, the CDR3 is TGTGCCAGCAGCATAGGACAGGGGGCGATCGAAAAACTGTTTTTT. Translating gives CASSIGQGAIEKLFF.

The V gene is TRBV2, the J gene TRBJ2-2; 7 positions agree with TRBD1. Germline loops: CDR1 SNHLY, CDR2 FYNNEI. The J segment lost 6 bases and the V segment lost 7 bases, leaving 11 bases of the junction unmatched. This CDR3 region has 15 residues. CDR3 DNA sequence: TGTGCCAGCAATTCCGCGACAGGGATCTCCGGGGAGCTGTTTTTT. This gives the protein CASNSATGISGELFF.

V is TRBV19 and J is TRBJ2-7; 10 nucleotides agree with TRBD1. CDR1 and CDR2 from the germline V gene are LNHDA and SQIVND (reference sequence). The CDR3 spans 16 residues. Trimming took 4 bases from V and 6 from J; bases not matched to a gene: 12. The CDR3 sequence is CASSNSGGQGMGEQYF. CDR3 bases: TGTGCCAGTAGTAACTCGGGGGGACAGGGGATGGGCGAGCAGTACTTC. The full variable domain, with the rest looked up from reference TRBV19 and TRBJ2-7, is DGGITQSPKYLFRKEGQNVTLSCEQNLNHDAMYWYRQDPGQGLRLIYYSQIVNDFQKGDIAEGYSVSREKKESFPLTVTSAQKNPTAFYLCASSNSGGQGMGEQYFGPGTRLTVT.

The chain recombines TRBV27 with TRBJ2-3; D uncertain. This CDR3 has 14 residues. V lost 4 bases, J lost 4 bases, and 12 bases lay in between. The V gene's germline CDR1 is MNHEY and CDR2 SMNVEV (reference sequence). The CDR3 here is CASSSPLEADTQYF. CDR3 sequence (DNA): TGTGCCAGCAGTTCCCCCCTAGAAGCAGATACGCAGTATTTT.

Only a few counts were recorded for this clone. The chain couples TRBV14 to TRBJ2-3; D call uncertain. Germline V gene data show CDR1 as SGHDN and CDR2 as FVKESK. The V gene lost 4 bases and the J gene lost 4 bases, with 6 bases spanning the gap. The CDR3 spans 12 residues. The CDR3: CASSRLADTQYF. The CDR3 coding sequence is TGTGCCAGCAGCCGACTGGCAGATACGCAGTATTTT.

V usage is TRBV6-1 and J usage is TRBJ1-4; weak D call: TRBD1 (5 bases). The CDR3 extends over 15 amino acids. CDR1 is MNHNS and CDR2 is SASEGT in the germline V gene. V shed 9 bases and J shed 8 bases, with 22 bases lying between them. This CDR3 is CARAEGHRRVEKLFF. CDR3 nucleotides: TGTGCCAGGGCGGAGGGGCACAGGAGAGTCGAAAAACTGTTTTTT.

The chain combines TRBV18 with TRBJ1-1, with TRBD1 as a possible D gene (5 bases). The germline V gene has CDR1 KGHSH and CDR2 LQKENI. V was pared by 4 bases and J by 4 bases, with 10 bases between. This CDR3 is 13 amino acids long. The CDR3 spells CASSQGKSTEAFF. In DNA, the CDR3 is TGTGCCAGCTCACAGGGGAAGAGCACTGAAGCTTTCTTT.

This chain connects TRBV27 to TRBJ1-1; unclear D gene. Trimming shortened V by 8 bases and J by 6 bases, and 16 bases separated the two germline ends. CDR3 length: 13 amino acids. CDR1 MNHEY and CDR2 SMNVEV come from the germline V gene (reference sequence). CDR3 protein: CASSTLEGAEAFF. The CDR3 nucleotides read TGTGCCAGCTCTACTTTGGAGGGCGCTGAAGCTTTCTTT.

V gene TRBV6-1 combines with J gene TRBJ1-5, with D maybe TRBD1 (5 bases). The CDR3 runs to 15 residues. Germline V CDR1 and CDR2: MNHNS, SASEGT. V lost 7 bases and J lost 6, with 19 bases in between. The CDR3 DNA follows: TGTGCCAGCACGGCGGAGGGGACTAGGGGTCAGCCCCAGCATTTT. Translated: CASTAEGTRGQPQHF.

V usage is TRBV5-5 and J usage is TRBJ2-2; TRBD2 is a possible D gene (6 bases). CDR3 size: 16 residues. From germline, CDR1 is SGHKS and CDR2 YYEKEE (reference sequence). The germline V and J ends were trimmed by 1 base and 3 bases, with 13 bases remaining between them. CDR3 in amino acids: CASSLNAGRYTGELFF. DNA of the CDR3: TGTGCCAGCAGCTTGAATGCGGGGCGCTACACCGGGGAGCTGTTTTTT.

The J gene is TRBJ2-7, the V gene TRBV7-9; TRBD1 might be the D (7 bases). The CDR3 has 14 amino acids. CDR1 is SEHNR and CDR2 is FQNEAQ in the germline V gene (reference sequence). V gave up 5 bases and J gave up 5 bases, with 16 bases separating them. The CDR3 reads CASSLSARGDEQYF. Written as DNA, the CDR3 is TGTGCCAGCAGCCTAAGCGCCAGGGGGGACGAGCAGTACTTC.

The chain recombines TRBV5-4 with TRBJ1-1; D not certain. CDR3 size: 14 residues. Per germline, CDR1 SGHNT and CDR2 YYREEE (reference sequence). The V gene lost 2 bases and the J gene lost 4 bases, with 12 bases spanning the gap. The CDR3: CASSFAGFATEAFF. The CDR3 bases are TGTGCCAGCAGCTTTGCGGGGTTCGCCACTGAAGCTTTCTTT.